This TCR beta chain was sequenced in a study of regulatory T cells in long-lasting Graves disease. Findings of the study overall: Lower TCR diversity characterized persistent Graves' patients relative to newly diagnosed patients. Persistent disease preferred TRBV28, TRBJ1-2 and TRBJ2-5.

V lost 0 bases to trimming and J lost 3 bases, with 9 bases between them. CDR1 and CDR2 from the germline V gene are LGHNA and YSLEER. The CDR3 length is 14 residues. Worth noting for this clonotype: Its specificity is not known.

Construction of TCR beta libraries relied on iRepertoire HTBI primers and on Arm-PCR targeting CDR3 regions. TCRdb passed the multiplex PCR reads through MiXCR, listing each CDR3 protein once. Found here are hundreds of thousands of distinct CDR3 sequences, 15% to 20% of them singletons; the top ten hold 29%. The time point was: persistent/refractory GD, antithyroid drugs over 5 years with positive TRAb. Following extraction of RNA from PBMCs, that RNA was used to make the TCR library. Specimen: peripheral blood mononuclear cells (PBMCs), collected when the disease was refractory, from a patient treated with antithyroid drugs. The clonotype comes from a female donor with Graves disease. The rearrangement links TRBV4-3 to TRBJ2-7; D remains ambiguous. For the CDR3, the DNA is TGCGCCAGCAGCCAAGATAGAGGCAGCTACGAGCAGTACTTC. This codes for CASSQDRGSYEQYF.